This T cell receptor beta chain was obtained from a study of T-cell reconstitution after alpha-beta-depleted transplantation in children (dated by TCRdb to the mid-2010s). Regarding the research as a whole: T-cell immune reconstitution after TCRalphabeta/CD19-depleted allogeneic hematopoietic cell transplantation in children was quantitatively tracked in the study by means of TCR repertoire profiling.

Study-level results and caveats: Hyperexpanded clone frequencies declined over subsequent months; after one year, T-cell counts and TCRbeta diversity were mostly attributed to newly produced T cells. In some patients, the high TCRbeta diversity seen at day 60 was put down to recipient T cells and intrathymic progenitors that had survived conditioning. The apparently early recovery of alphabetaT-cell counts about two months after transplant reportedly depended on only several hundred rapidly expanded clones that came from non-depleted graft cells.

The table lists this clonotype with a few counts. No antigen is known for it. Within one base of it there is no much larger clone, and no base qualities were kept. The treatment or condition label for this specimen denotes: allogeneic hematopoietic cell transplantation with graft depleted of TCRalphabeta T cells and CD19 B cells. The children who served as transplant recipients had been given grafts of TCRalphabeta/CD19-depleted allogeneic hematopoietic cells. The junction carries 17 bases between V and J, which are trimmed by 1 base and 4 bases respectively. The CDR3 numbers 16 residues from cysteine through phenylalanine. CDR3 DNA is the only sequence kept; it has 48 bases, read in frame from the first base. From the germline V gene, CDR1 is SGHRS and CDR2 is YFSETQ. The library was generated by PCR. Sequencing was performed on an Illumina HiSeq 2500. To normalize quantification of the TCRbeta repertoire, the TCR libraries were built with molecular barcoding that relied on unique molecular identifiers. In-frame beta chains were kept once TCRdb had trimmed the public reads at Q25 with fastp and called clones with MiXCR. When rows share a CDR3 protein, they turn into one entry using the most common DNA and genes. The sample includes about 98,000 distinct CDR3 sequences, with more than 20% observed a single time. Of the sample, about a fifth is held by the ten largest clones.

Sequenced material: PBMCs, taken before TCRalphabeta/CD19-depleted stem cell transplant. The chain is made from TRBV5-1 and TRBJ2-5; tentative D gene TRBD2, with 6 bases matching. The TCR originated in a boy younger than 10 with acute lymphoblastic leukemia, due to receive a stem cell transplant. The bases are TGCGCCAGCAGCTTGAATAGCGGAGGGGCCAGAGAGACCCAGTACTTC. Its translation reads: CASSLNSGGARETQYF.